The 20 T cell receptor beta chains below were found in one sample sequenced in a study of T cell repertoires in cytomegalovirus infection. TCRdb used MiXCR to reprocess the reads, holding one entry per CDR3 protein. The table records hundreds of thousands of distinct CDR3 sequences, approximately 34% of them present only once. Sequencing was done on a sample of PBMCs. The receptors originated from a human donor in good health (CMV status not recorded). Some clones in this sample may be carry-over from other donors' samples.

This sequence joins TRBV7-9 and TRBJ2-1; TRBD2 is a possible D gene (6 bases). This CDR3 region has 15 residues. V gave up 3 bases and J gave up 9 bases, with 18 bases separating them. Germline-derived CDR1 and CDR2 are SEHNR and FQNEAQ (reference sequence). As DNA, the CDR3 is TGTGCCAGCAGCTTCAGCTTGACTAGTCCCGGTGAGCAGTTCTTC. Translated, it gives CASSFSLTSPGEQFF. Looking up the rest from reference TRBV7-9 and TRBJ2-1 gives the full variable domain: DTGVSQNPRHKITKRGQNVTFRCDPISEHNRLYWYRQTLGQGPEFLTYFQNEAQLEKSRLLSDRFSAERPKGSFSTLEIQRTEQGDSAMYLCASSFSLTSPGEQFFGPGTRLTVL.

Points on this clonotype: Because the CDR3 is missing its conserved closing phenylalanine or tryptophan, this is likely a read error. This chain connects TRBV24-1 to TRBJ2-1; D is uncertain. Germline CDR1 reads KGHDR; CDR2 reads SFDVKD. Trimming took off 5 bases at V and 0 bases at J, with 13 bases between the two ends. The CDR3 is 16 residues long. The CDR3 is CATSGSRTSSYNEQFY. The CDR3 nucleotides are TGTGCCACCAGTGGTTCTAGGACCAGCTCCTACAATGAGCAGTTCTAC.

This chain uses TRBV28 with TRBJ1-5, with D hard to call. Germline CDR1 is MDHEN and CDR2 is SYDVKM. This CDR3 has 15 residues. V lost 6 bases, J lost 5 bases, and 17 bases lay in between. Here the CDR3 DNA reads TGTGCCAGCAGCCTACAAGGACGGCCAGATCAGCCCCAGCATTTT. Translated: CASSLQGRPDQPQHF.

The chain uses TRBV7-9 and TRBJ2-7; 7 bases line up with TRBD1. CDR3 size: 14 residues. CDR1 and CDR2 (germline): SEHNR, FQNEAQ (reference sequence). V lost 5 bases, J lost 2 bases, and 6 bases stayed unmatched. CDR3 in amino acids: CASSLGQDPYEQYF. The CDR3 DNA follows: TGTGCCAGCAGCCTAGGACAGGACCCCTACGAGCAGTACTTC.

This clonotype was recorded a few times. As DNA, the CDR3 is TGTGCCAGCAGTTTAATAGGCGGGGGGAACAATGAGCAGTTCTTC. This sequence encodes CASSLIGGGNNEQFF. The genes are TRBV28 and TRBJ2-1; 8 nucleotides agree with TRBD2. CDR3 length equals 15 residues. Germline V gene sequence: CDR1 MDHEN, CDR2 SYDVKM. With 2 bases clipped from V and 5 bases from J, the junction kept 5 bases outside the gene matches. Based on the CDR3 plus reference TRBV28 and TRBJ2-1, the full variable domain is DVKVTQSSRYLVKRTGEKVFLECVQDMDHENMFWYRQDPGLGLRLIYFSYDVKMKEKGDIPEGYSVSREKKERFSLILESASTNQTSMYLCASSLIGGGNNEQFFGPGTRLTVL.

This clonotype was counted between two and nine times. The V and J genes are TRBV5-6 and TRBJ1-5; D is ambiguous. CDR1 and CDR2 from the germline V gene are SGHDT and YYEEEE. This CDR3 has 17 amino acids. V was clipped by 4 bases and J by 0 bases, with 17 bases between them. CDR3 amino acids: CASSRVTPGHSNQPQHF. CDR3 DNA sequence: TGTGCCAGCAGCCGCGTTACTCCCGGGCATAGCAATCAGCCCCAGCATTTT.

CDR3 coding DNA: TGTGCCAGCAGCGCCCAGCGGGGGGGAAGTCTCCCCGGGGAGCTGTTTTTT. It encodes CASSAQRGGSLPGELFF. The rearrangement links TRBV7-2 to TRBJ2-2; 10 bases match TRBD2. Germline assignment: CDR1 SGHTA and CDR2 FQGNSA. This CDR3 contains 17 residues. V lost 5 bases to trimming and J lost 6 bases; unmatched junction nucleotides: 12.

Notes on this clonotype: The junction and the germline gene differ at one end; a read error may be behind it. This CDR3 reads CASSPAGGYEQDF. DNA of the CDR3: TGTGCCAGCAGCCCTGCCGGCGGCTACGAGCAGGACTTC. The chain is built from TRBV7-2 and TRBJ2-7; D call uncertain. The CDR3 runs to 13 residues. Germline CDR1 reads SGHTA; CDR2 reads FQGNSA.

The chain has TRBV10-3 and TRBJ2-7; D not certain. The germline V gene has CDR1 ENHRY and CDR2 SYGVKD. The CDR3 has 14 residues. Trimming stripped 0 bases from V and 2 bases from J, with 8 bases between. DNA for the CDR3: TGTGCCATCAGTGAGTCCCTAATTACCTACGAGCAGTACTTC. It encodes CAISESLITYEQYF.

V usage is TRBV4-2 and J usage is TRBJ1-5; no firm D call. Trimming stripped 0 bases from V and 7 bases from J, with 4 bases between. Per germline, CDR1 LGHNA and CDR2 YNFKEQ. The CDR3 loop spans 12 amino acids. CDR3 loop: CASSQDYQPQHF. CDR3 in DNA: TGTGCCAGCAGCCAAGATTACCAGCCCCAGCATTTT.

This clonotype came up a few times. The chain combines TRBV28 with TRBJ2-1; the match to TRBD2 covers 11 bases. The trim removed 5 bases at V and 4 bases at J, leaving 10 bases unmatched. The germline V gene encodes CDR1 MDHEN and CDR2 SYDVKM. The CDR3 totals 17 residues. CDR3 coding DNA: TGTGCCAGCAGTCCCACCACCCGGACTAGCGGGTACAATGAGCAGTTCTTC. Translated, it gives CASSPTTRTSGYNEQFF.

There are a few counts of this clonotype. The rearrangement joins TRBV7-8 to TRBJ1-6; D might be TRBD1 (5 bases). This CDR3 is 16 amino acids long. Germline V gene data show CDR1 as SGHVS and CDR2 as FQNEAQ. Between the trimmed V and J ends, which lost 5 bases and 4 bases, there was a span of 15 bases. CDR3 protein: CASSPREGRYNSPLHF. Here the CDR3 DNA reads TGTGCCAGCAGCCCCCGAGAGGGACGGTATAATTCACCCCTCCACTTT.

This chain uses TRBV27 with TRBJ1-2, with D possibly matching TRBD1 (5 bases). Germline values: CDR1 MNHEY, CDR2 SMNVEV (reference sequence). The CDR3 length is 14 residues. V was shortened by 5 bases and J by 8 bases, with 18 bases between the two germline ends. CDR3 in amino acids: CASSPGTGLGGYTF. The CDR3 nucleotides are TGTGCCAGCAGTCCTGGGACGGGCCTGGGAGGCTACACCTTC.

This rearrangement joins TRBV25-1 to TRBJ1-3; perhaps TRBD1 as D (5 bases). Trimming pared 1 base from V and 2 bases from J, leaving 21 bases between. Germline V lookup: CDR1 MGHDK, CDR2 SYGVNS. The CDR3 is 19 residues long. The CDR3 DNA follows: TGTGCCAGCAGTGAATGGCTGGAAAGGGGAAAGGCCACTGGAAACACCATATATTTT. It yields the protein CASSEWLERGKATGNTIYF.

The V call is TRBV2, the J call TRBJ1-4, with D possibly TRBD1 on 6 matching bases. The CDR3 loop spans 14 amino acids. Trimming removed 8 bases from V and 4 bases from J, with 14 bases in between. CDR1 is SNHLY, CDR2 FYNNEI, per germline. CDR3 sequence: CASGRTANNEKLFF. The CDR3 bases are TGTGCCAGCGGACGGACAGCAAATAATGAAAAACTGTTTTTT.

The V and J genes are TRBV5-1 and TRBJ1-4; no firm D call. Trimming removed 4 bases at V and 6 bases at J, with 13 bases between. The germline V gene encodes CDR1 SGHRS and CDR2 YFSETQ. This CDR3 contains 14 residues. The CDR3 nucleotides read TGCGCCAGCAGCGGTAACAGAAGGGATGAAAAACTGTTTTTT. Its translation: CASSGNRRDEKLFF.

V gene TRBV19 combines with J gene TRBJ1-1; D perhaps matches TRBD1 (6 bases). The CDR3 runs 14 residues. Germline CDR1 reads LNHDA; CDR2 reads SQIVND (reference sequence). With 6 bases removed from V and 5 bases from J, the gap between germline ends came to 16 bases. The CDR3 DNA reads as TGTGCCAGTAGGATCGGGACACCTGGAACTGAAGCTTTCTTT. Translated, it gives CASRIGTPGTEAFF.

This clonotype was counted between two and nine times. The genes are TRBV28 and TRBJ1-2; the D gene is possibly TRBD1 (5 bases). Germline V gene sequence: CDR1 MDHEN, CDR2 SYDVKM. Trimming shortened V by 5 bases and J by 4 bases, and 23 bases separated the two germline ends. The CDR3 runs 17 residues. CDR3 nucleotides: TGTGCCAGCAGTCCCCGATACCTGGACACGAAGGCCTATGGCTACACCTTC. This codes for CASSPRYLDTKAYGYTF.

The chain joins TRBV2 to TRBJ1-2, with 8 bases matching TRBD1. The CDR3 has 13 residues. Losses at the gene ends were 6 bases for V and 4 bases for J; bases not matched to a gene: 4. Germline CDR1 and CDR2: SNHLY and FYNNEI. This CDR3 reads CASRDTGGYGYTF. CDR3 nucleotide sequence: TGTGCCAGCAGAGATACAGGGGGCTATGGCTACACCTTC.

This clonotype was observed many times. The chain employs TRBV7-8 and TRBJ2-5, with D possibly TRBD2 on 5 matching bases. V lost 5 bases, J lost 1 base, and 8 bases lay in between. CDR3 length: 13 amino acids. Per the germline V gene, CDR1 is SGHVS and CDR2 is FQNEAQ. The chain's CDR3 is CASSPSSQETQYF. The CDR3 DNA sequence: TGTGCCAGCAGCCCTAGCAGCCAAGAGACCCAGTACTTC.